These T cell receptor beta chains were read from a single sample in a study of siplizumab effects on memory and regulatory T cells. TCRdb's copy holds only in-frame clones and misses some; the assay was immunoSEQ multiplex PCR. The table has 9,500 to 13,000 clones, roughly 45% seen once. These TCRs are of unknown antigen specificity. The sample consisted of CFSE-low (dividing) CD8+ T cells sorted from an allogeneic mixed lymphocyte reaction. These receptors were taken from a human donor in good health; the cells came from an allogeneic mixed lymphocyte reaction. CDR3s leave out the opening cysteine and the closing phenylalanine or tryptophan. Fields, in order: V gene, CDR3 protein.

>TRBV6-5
ASSYVQRTDTQY
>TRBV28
ASSFVTGGTEAF
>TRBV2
ASNTAGVLTDTQY
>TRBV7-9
ASSPGLVGVTDTQY
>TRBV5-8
ASSLGLGITDTQY
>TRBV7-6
ASSSGLVTEAF
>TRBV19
ASSIGGAGGFHGYT
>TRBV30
AWSAGLGLGTQY
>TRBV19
ASSPTSGGINYGYT
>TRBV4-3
ASSAGTGSYEQY
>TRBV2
ASRRTGAETQY
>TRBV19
ASSITSGGSDEQF
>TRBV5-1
ASSLLGHYGYT
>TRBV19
ASSIEGRQNEKLF
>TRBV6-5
ASSYRLDGLDEQF
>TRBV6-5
ASSSTQGIGRKTV
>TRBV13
ASSYGAREGYEQY
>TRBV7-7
ASSVGGPGELF
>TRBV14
ASSQEITLYNEQF
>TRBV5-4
ASVMYYNEQF
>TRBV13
ASSLRTVRETQY
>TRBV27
ASSLSDRAGNTIY
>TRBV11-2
ASSLHVEPHQPQH
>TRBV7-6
ASSYLGGEQY
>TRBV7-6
ASSLDGTNYGYT
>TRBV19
ASSIIPGNYGYT
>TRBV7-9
ASSSGTTEAF
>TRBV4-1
ASSLWQGGETQY